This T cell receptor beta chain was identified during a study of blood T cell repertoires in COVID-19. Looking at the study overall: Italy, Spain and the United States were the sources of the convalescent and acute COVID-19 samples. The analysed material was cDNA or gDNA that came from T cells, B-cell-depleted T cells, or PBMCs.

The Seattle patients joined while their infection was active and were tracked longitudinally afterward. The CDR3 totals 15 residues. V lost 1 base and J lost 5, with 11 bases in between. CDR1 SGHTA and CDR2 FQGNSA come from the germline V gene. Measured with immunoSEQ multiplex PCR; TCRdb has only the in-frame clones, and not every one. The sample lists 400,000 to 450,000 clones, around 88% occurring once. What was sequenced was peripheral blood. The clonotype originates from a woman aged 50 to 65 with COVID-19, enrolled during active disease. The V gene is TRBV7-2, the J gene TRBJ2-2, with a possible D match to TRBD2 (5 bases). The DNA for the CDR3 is TGTGCCAGCAGCTTAGTTAGCGTCCCAACCGGGGAGCTGTTTTTT. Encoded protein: CASSLVSVPTGELFF.